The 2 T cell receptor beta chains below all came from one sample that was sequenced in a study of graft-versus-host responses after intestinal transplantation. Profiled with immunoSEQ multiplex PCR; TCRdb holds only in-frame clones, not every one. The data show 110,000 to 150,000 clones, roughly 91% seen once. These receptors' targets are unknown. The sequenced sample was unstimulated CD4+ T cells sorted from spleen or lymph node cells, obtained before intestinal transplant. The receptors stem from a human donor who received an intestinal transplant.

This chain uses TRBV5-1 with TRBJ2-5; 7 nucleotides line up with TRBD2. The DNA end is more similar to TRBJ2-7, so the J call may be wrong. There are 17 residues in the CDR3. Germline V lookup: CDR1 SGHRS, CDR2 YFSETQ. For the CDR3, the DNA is TGCGCCAGCAGCTGGGGGGGAGTCCAGGACACCTCCTACGAGCAGTACTTC. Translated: CASSWGGVQDTSYEQYF.

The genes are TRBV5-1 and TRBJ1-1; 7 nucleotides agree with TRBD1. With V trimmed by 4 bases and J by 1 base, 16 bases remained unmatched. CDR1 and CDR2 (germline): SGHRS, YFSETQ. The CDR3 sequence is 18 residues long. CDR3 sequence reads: CASSIRHRGGERNTEAFF. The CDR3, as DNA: TGCGCCAGCAGCATACGTCACAGGGGTGGAGAGAGGAACACTGAAGCTTTCTTT.